Below, one T cell receptor beta chain is given with its context. The CDR3 is 13 amino acids. CDR1 and CDR2 from the germline V gene are MGHDK and SYGVNS. The junction had 7 bases not matched to a gene; V was cut back by 6 bases and J by 6 bases. The authors' processing: By means of reference gene primer amplification, nucleated cell counts were estimated. The method was immunoSEQ multiplex PCR; TCRdb's version includes in-frame clones alone and lacks a portion of them. The V and J calls and clone size were taken over from that table, and D and trimming were inferred from the DNA. The data show about 60,000 clones, with about 91% seen just once and approximately 4.3% held by the top ten. The sample originates from a study of blood T cell repertoires in COVID-19. Overall study: Samples taken during acute and convalescent COVID-19 were collected in the United States, Italy and Spain.

The chain recombines TRBV25-1 with TRBJ2-7; 8 bases are a match to TRBD2. This clonotype was sampled from a man aged 55 to 70 with acute or convalescent COVID-19. The source material was peripheral blood. This CDR3 reads CASRIGLAGEQYF. The CDR3 bases are TGTGCCAGCAGAATAGGACTAGCAGGCGAGCAGTACTTC.